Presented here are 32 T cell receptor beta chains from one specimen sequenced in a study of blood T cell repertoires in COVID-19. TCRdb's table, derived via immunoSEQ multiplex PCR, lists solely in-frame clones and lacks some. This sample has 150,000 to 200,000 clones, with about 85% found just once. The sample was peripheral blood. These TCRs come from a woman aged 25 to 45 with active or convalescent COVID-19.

CDR3 coding DNA: TGCGCCAGCAGCATTGGGACAGGCTATAATTCACCCCTCCACTTT. Amino acid sequence: CASSIGTGYNSPLHF. The V and J genes are TRBV5-1 and TRBJ1-6; 8 bases fit TRBD1. The CDR3 consists of 15 residues. J was trimmed by 3 bases and V by 4 bases; bases with no gene match: 3. Germline V gene lookup returns CDR1 SGHRS and CDR2 YFSETQ. Based on the CDR3 plus reference TRBV5-1 and TRBJ1-6, the full variable domain is KAGVTQTPRYLIKTRGQQVTLSCSPISGHRSVSWYQQTPGQGLQFLFEYFSETQRNKGNFPGRFSGRQFSNSRSEMNVSTLELGDSALYLCASSIGTGYNSPLHFGNGTRLTVT.

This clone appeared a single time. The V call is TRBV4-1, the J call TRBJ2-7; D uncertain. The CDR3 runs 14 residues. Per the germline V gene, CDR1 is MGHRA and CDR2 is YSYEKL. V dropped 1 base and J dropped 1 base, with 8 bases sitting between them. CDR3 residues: CASSQGGFSYEQYF. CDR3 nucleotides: TGCGCCAGCAGCCAAGGCGGCTTTTCCTACGAGCAGTACTTC.

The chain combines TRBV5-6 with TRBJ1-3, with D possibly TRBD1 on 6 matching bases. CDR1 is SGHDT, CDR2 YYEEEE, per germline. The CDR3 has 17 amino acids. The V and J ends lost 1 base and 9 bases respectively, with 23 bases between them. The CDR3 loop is CASSLFYTGTLGGTIYF. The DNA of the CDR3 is TGTGCCAGCAGCTTGTTTTATACGGGGACACTCGGAGGCACCATATATTTT.

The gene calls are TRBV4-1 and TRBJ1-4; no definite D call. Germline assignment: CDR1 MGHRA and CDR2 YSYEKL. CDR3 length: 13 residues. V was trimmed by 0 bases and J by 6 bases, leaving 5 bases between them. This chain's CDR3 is CASSQDGDEKLFF. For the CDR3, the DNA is TGCGCCAGCAGCCAAGACGGGGATGAAAAACTGTTTTTT.

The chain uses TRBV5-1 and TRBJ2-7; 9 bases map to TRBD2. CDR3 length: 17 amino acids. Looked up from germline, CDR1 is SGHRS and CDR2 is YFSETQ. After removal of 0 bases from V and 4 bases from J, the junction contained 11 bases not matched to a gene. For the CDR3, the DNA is TGCGCCAGCAGCTTGGCGGGTAGCGGGAGAAGAGGGTACGAGCAGTACTTC. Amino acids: CASSLAGSGRRGYEQYF.

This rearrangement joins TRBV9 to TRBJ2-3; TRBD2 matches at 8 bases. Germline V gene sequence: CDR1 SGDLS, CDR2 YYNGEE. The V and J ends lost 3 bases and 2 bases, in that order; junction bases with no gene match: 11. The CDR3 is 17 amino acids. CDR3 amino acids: CASSEAPQRENTDTQYF. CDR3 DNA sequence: TGTGCCAGCAGCGAGGCCCCTCAGCGGGAGAACACAGATACGCAGTATTTT.

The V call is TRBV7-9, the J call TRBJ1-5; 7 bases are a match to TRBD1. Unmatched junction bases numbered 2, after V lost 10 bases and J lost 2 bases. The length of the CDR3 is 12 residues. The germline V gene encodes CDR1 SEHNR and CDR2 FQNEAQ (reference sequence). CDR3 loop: CATGQGNQPQHF. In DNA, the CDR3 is TGTGCCACAGGACAGGGCAATCAGCCCCAGCATTTT.

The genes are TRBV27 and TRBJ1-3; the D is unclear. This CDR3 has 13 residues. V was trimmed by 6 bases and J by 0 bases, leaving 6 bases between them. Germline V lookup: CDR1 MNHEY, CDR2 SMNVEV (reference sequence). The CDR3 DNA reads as TGTGCCAGCAGCCTTCTCTCTGGAAACACCATATATTTT. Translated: CASSLLSGNTIYF.

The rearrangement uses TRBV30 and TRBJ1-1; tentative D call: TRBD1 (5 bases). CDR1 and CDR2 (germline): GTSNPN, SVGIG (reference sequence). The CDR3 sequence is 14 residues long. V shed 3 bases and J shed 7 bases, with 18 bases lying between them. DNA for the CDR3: TGTGCCTGGAGGCGCCAGGTGGGGGGTGGTGAAGCTTTCTTT. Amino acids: CAWRRQVGGGEAFF.

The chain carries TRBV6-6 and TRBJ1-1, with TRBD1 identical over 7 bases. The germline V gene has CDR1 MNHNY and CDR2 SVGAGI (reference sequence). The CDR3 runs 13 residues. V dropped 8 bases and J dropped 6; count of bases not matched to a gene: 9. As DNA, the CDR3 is TGTGCCAGCGGTAAGGGACAGAATGCTGAAGCTTTCTTT. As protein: CASGKGQNAEAFF.

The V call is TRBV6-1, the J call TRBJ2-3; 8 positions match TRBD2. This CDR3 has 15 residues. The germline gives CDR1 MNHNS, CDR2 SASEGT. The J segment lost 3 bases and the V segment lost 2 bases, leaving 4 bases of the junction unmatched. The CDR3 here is CASSELAGITDTQYF. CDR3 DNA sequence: TGTGCCAGCAGTGAATTAGCGGGGATAACAGATACGCAGTATTTT.

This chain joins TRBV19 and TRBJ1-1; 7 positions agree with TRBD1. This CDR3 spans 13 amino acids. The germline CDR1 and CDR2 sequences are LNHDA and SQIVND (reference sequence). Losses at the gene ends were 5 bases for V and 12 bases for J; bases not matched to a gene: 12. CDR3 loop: CASSAGQVTASFF. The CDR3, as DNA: TGTGCCAGTAGTGCCGGACAGGTCACTGCGTCTTTCTTT.

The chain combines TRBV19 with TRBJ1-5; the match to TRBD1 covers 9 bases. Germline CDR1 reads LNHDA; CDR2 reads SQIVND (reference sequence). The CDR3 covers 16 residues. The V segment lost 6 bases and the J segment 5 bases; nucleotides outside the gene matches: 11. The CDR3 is CASSRMDRGNHQPQHF. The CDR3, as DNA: TGTGCCAGTAGCCGAATGGACAGGGGTAACCATCAGCCCCAGCATTTT.

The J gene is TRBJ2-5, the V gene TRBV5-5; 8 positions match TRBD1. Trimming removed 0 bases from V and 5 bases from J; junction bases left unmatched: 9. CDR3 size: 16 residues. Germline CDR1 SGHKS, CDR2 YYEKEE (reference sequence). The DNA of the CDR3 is TGTGCCAGCAGCTTGGAGGGCAGGGGGCCCCCCGAGACCCAGTACTTC. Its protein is CASSLEGRGPPETQYF.

The CDR3 protein is CASGAGTSGRREQYF. In DNA form, the CDR3 reads TGTGCCAGCGGGGCCGGGACTAGCGGGAGGCGTGAGCAGTACTTC. The gene calls are TRBV27 and TRBJ2-7, with 15 bases identical to TRBD2. Trimming at V came to 8 bases and at J to 7 bases, leaving 9 bases not matched to a gene. The V gene's germline CDR1 is MNHEY and CDR2 SMNVEV (reference sequence). The CDR3 contains 15 residues.

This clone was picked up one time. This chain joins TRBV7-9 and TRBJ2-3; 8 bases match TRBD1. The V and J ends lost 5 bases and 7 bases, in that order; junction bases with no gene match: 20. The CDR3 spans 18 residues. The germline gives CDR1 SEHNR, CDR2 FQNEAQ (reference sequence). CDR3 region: CASSLGTGLGGYAYTQYF. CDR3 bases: TGTGCCAGCAGCCTAGGGACAGGACTGGGGGGTTATGCATATACGCAGTATTTT.

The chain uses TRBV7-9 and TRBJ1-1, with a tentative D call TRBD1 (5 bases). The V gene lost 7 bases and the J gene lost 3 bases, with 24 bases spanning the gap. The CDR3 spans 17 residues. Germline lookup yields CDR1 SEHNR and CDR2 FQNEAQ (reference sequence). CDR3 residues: CASIAGDPGQWDTEAFF. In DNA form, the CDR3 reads TGTGCCAGCATCGCGGGGGACCCAGGTCAATGGGACACTGAAGCTTTCTTT.

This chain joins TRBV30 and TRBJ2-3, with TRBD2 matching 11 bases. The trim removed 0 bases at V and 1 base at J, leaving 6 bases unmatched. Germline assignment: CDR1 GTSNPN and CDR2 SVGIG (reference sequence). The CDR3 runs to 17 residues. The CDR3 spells CAWSVGSGGGRTDTQYF. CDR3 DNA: TGTGCCTGGAGTGTGGGTAGCGGGGGGGGGCGCACAGATACGCAGTATTTT. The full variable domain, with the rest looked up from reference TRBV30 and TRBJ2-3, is SQTIHQWPATLVQPVGSPLSLECTVEGTSNPNLYWYRQAAGRGLQLLFYSVGIGQISSEVPQNLSASRPQDRQFILSSKKLLLSDSGFYLCAWSVGSGGGRTDTQYFGPGTRLTVL.

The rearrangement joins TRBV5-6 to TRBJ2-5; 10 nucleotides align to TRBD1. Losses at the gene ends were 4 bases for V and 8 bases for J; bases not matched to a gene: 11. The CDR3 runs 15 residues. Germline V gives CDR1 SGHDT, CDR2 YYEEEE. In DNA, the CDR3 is TGTGCCAGCAGCCCCCACGGGACAGGGGTTGTAACCCAGTACTTC. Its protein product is CASSPHGTGVVTQYF. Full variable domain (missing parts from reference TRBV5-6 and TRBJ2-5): DAGVTQSPTHLIKTRGQQVTLRCSPKSGHDTVSWYQQALGQGPQFIFQYYEEEERQRGNFPDRFSGHQFPNYSSELNVNALLLGDSALYLCASSPHGTGVVTQYFGPGTRLLVL.

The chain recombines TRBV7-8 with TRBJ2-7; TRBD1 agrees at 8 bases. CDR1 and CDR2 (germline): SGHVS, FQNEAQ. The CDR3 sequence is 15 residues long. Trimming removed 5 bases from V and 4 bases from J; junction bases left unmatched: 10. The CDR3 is CASSHPGDRIYEQYF. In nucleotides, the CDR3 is TGTGCCAGCAGCCACCCGGGGGACAGGATTTACGAGCAGTACTTC.

The CDR3 protein is CASSPGTRSEKTQYF. As DNA, the CDR3 is TGTGCCAGCAGCCCGGGGACTAGGTCGGAAAAGACCCAGTACTTC. V gene TRBV3-1 (or the pseudogene TRBV3-2) combines with J gene TRBJ2-5; the match to TRBD2 covers 8 bases. The CDR3 runs 15 residues. J lost 6 bases, V lost 4 bases, and 10 bases had no gene match. Germline loops: CDR1 LGHDT, CDR2 YNNKEL (reference sequence).

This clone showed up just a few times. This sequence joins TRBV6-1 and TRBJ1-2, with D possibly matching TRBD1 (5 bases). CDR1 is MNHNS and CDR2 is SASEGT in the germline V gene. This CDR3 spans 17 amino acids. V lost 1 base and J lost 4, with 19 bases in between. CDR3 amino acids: CASSEVISREGLYGYTF. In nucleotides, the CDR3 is TGTGCCAGCAGTGAAGTAATAAGCAGGGAGGGACTCTATGGCTACACCTTC.

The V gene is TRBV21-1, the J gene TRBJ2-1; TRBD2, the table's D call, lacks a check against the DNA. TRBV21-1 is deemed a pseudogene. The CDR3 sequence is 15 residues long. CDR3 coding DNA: TGTGCCAGCAGCCCAACTAGCGGGAGGGACAATGAGCAGTTCTTC. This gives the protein CASSPTSGRDNEQFF.

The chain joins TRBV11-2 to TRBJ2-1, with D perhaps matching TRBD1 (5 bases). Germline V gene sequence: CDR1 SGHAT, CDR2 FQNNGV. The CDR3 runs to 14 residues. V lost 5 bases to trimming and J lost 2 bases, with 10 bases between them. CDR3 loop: CASSPTTAYNEQFF. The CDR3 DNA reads TGTGCCAGCAGCCCCACGACAGCCTACAATGAGCAGTTCTTC.

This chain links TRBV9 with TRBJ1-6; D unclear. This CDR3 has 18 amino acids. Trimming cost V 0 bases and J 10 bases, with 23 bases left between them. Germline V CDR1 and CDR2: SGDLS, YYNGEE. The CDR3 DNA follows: TGTGCCAGCAGCGTAGAGAAGGGCGGGGTATTTGATTTGTCACCCCTCCACTTT. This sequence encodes CASSVEKGGVFDLSPLHF.

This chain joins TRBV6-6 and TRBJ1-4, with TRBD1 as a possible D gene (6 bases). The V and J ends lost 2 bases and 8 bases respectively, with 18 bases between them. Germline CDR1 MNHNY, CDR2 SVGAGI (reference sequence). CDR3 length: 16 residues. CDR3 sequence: CASSYEVRGKGEKLFF. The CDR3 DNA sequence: TGTGCCAGCAGTTACGAGGTCAGGGGTAAGGGAGAAAAACTGTTTTTT.

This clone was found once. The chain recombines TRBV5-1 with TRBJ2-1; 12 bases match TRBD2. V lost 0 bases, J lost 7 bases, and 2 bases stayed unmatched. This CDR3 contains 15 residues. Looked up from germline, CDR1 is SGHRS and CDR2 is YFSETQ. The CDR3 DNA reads TGCGCCAGCAGCTTGGCTAGCGGGGGGGCAAATGAGCAGTTCTTC. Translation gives CASSLASGGANEQFF.

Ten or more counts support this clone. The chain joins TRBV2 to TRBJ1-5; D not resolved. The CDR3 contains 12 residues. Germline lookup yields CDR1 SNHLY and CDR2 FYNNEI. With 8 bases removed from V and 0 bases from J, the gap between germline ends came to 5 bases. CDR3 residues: CASVSSNQPQHF. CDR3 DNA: TGTGCCAGCGTCAGTAGCAATCAGCCCCAGCATTTT.

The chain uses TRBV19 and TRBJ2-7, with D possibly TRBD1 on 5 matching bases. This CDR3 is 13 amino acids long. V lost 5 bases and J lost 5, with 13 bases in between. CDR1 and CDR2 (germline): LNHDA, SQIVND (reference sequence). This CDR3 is CASSSTVPHEQYF. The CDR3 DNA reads TGTGCCAGTAGTTCGACAGTGCCCCACGAGCAGTACTTC.

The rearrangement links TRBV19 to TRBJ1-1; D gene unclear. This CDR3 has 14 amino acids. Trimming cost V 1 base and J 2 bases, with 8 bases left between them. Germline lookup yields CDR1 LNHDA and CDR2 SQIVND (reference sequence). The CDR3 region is CASSIVGRNTEAFF. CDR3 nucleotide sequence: TGTGCCAGTAGTATAGTGGGCAGAAACACTGAAGCTTTCTTT.

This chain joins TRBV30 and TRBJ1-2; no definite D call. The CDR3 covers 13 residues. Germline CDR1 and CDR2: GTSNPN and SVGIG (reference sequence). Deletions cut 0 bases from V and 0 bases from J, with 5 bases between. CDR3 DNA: TGTGCCTGGAGTGTACAGACTAACTATGGCTACACCTTC. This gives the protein CAWSVQTNYGYTF.

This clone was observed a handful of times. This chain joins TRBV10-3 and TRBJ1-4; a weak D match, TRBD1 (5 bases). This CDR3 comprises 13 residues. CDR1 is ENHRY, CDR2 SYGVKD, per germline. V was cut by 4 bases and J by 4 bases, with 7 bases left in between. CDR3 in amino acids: CAISGRDNEKLFF. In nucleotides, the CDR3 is TGTGCCATCAGTGGCAGGGATAATGAAAAACTGTTTTTT.